The 6 T cell receptor beta chains below come from one sample, sequenced in a study of human T cells and chemical hapten exposure. TCRdb reprocessed the RACE reads with MiXCR, giving one entry per CDR3 protein. Among tens of thousands of distinct CDR3 sequences listed, 9.9% were seen once. Time point indicated: patch test 3, about 24 weeks after DPC sensitization. Specified treatment: therapeutic diphenylcyclopropenone sensitization with weekly scalp DPC. This sample comprised whole blood, obtained in connection with sensitization to the hapten diphenylcyclopropenone (DPC). Source of these receptors: a woman in her forties with alopecia areata. Some clones in this sample may be carry-over from other donors' samples.

V and J are TRBV5-1 and TRBJ1-4, with TRBD1 as a possible D gene (5 bases). The germline V gene has CDR1 SGHRS and CDR2 YFSETQ. The CDR3 is 15 residues long. V was pared by 2 bases and J by 0 bases, with 8 bases between. The CDR3 spells CASSFDSATNEKLFF. CDR3 nucleotides: TGCGCCAGCAGCTTCGACAGTGCAACTAATGAAAAACTGTTTTTT.

This clonotype occurred a few times. This chain connects TRBV4-1 to TRBJ2-7, with D possibly being TRBD1 (5 bases). This CDR3 comprises 14 residues. CDR1 is MGHRA, CDR2 YSYEKL, per germline. V lost 8 bases and J 0 bases, leaving 14 bases between the germline ends. CDR3 sequence reads: CASARAPISYEQYF. DNA of the CDR3: TGCGCCAGCGCCAGGGCTCCCATCTCCTACGAGCAGTACTTC.

In its sample, this clonotype was seen many times. This sequence joins TRBV11-2 and TRBJ1-5, with 7 bases aligning to TRBD1. Germline lookup yields CDR1 SGHAT and CDR2 FQNNGV. This CDR3 has 13 amino acids. The V and J ends lost 8 bases and 7 bases, in that order; junction bases with no gene match: 8. CDR3 bases: TGTGCCAGCGGATACAGGGGCGGCCAGCCCCAGCATTTT. This translates into CASGYRGGQPQHF.

In this sample, this clonotype turned up many times. The rearrangement joins TRBV24-1 to TRBJ1-2; D not certain. CDR1 and CDR2 from the germline V gene are KGHDR and SFDVKD. The V gene lost 4 bases and the J gene lost 6 bases, with 5 bases spanning the gap. This CDR3 comprises 11 residues. CDR3 region: CATSDEDGYTF. CDR3 bases: TGTGCCACCAGTGACGAAGATGGCTACACCTTC.

The V gene is TRBV15, the J gene TRBJ1-1; D ambiguous. V lost 5 bases, J lost 3 bases, and 7 bases lay in between. Germline V lookup: CDR1 LNHNV, CDR2 YYDKDF (reference sequence). The CDR3 has 12 amino acids. CDR3 region: CATSQVDTEAFF. The CDR3 nucleotides are TGTGCCACCAGCCAGGTCGACACTGAAGCTTTCTTT.

This sequence joins TRBV5-1 and TRBJ2-2; D call uncertain. In germline, CDR1 is SGHRS, CDR2 YFSETQ. The length of the CDR3 is 16 residues. V dropped 0 bases and J dropped 0 bases, with 9 bases sitting between them. Written as DNA, the CDR3 is TGCGCCAGCAGCTTGGAAGGGTACGCGAACACCGGGGAGCTGTTTTTT. Protein: CASSLEGYANTGELFF.